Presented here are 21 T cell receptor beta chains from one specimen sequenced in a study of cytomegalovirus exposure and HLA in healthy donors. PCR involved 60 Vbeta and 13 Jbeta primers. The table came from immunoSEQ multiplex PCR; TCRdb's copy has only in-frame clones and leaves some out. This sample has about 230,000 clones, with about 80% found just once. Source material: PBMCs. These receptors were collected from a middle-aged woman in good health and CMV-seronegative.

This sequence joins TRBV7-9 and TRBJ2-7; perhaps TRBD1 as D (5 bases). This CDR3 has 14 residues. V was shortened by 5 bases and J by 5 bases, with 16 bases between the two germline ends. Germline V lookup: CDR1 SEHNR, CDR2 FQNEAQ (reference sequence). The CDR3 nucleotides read TGTGCCAGCAGCCTCCAGACAGAAAAGGACGAGCAGTACTTC. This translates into CASSLQTEKDEQYF.

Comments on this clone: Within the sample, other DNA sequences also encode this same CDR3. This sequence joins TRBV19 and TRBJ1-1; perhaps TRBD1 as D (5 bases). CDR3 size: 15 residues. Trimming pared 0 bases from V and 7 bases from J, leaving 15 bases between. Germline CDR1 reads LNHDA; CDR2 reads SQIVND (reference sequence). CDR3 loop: CASSIDRVLGSEAFF. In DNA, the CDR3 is TGTGCCAGTAGTATAGACAGGGTTTTGGGTAGTGAAGCTTTCTTT.

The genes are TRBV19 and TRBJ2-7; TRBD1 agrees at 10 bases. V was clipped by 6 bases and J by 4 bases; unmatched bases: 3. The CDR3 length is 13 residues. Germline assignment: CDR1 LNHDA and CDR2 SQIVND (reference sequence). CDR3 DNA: TGTGCCAGTAGCTGGGACAGGGGTTACGAGCAGTACTTC. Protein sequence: CASSWDRGYEQYF.

The DNA of the CDR3 is TGTGCCAGCAGCCGGGGGGCAGCTTTAGCTTTCTTT. As protein: CASSRGAALAFF. The chain carries TRBV13 and TRBJ1-1, with a weak D call TRBD1 (6 bases). V was cut by 5 bases and J by 10 bases, with 14 bases left in between. The CDR3 spans 12 residues. CDR1 and CDR2 from the germline V gene are PRHDT and FYEKMQ (reference sequence).

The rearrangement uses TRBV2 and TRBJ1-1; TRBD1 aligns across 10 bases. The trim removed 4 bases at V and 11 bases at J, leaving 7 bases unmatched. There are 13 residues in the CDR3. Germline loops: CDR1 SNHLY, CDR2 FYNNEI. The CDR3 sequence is CASSGGQGINAFF. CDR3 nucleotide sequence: TGTGCCAGCAGTGGGGGACAGGGGATTAACGCTTTCTTT.

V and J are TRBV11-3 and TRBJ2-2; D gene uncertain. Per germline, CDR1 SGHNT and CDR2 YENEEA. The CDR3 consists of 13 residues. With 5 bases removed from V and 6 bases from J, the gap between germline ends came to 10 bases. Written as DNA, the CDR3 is TGTGCCAGCAGCACACGACTCGCCGGGGAGCTGTTTTTT. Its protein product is CASSTRLAGELFF.

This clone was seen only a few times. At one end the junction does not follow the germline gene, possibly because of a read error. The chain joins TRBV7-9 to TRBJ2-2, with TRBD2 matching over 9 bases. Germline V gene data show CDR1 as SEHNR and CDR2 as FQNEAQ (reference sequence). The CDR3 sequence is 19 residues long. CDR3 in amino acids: CSSSFAAGTSSRGTGELFF. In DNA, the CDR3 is TGTTCCAGCAGCTTCGCCGCCGGGACTAGCTCTAGGGGCACCGGGGAGCTGTTTTTT.

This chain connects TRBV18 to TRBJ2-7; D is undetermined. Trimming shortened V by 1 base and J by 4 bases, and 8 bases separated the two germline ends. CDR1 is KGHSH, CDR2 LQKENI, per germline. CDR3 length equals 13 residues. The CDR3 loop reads CASSPRAGYEQYF. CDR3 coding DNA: TGTGCCAGCTCACCACGGGCCGGATACGAGCAGTACTTC.

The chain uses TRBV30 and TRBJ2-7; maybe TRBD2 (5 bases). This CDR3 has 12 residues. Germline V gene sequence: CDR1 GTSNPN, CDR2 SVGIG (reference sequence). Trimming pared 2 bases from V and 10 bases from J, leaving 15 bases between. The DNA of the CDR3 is TGTGCCTGGAGTCCCTACAAGGGAGAACAGTACTTC. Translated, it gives CAWSPYKGEQYF. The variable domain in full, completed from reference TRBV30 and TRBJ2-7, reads SQTIHQWPATLVQPVGSPLSLECTVEGTSNPNLYWYRQAAGRGLQLLFYSVGIGQISSEVPQNLSASRPQDRQFILSSKKLLLSDSGFYLCAWSPYKGEQYFGPGTRLTVT.

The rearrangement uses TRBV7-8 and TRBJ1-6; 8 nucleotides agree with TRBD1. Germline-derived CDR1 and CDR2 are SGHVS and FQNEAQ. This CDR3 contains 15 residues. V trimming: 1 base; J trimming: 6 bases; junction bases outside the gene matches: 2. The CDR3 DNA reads TGTGCCAGCAGCTTAGGGACAGGGAGTAATTCACCCCTCCACTTT. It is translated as CASSLGTGSNSPLHF.

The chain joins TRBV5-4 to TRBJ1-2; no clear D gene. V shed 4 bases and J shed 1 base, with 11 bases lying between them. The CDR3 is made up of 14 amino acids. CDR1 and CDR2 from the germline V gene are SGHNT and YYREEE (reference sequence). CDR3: CASSRTSNNYGYTF. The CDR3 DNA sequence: TGTGCCAGCAGCCGGACTTCTAATAACTATGGCTACACCTTC.

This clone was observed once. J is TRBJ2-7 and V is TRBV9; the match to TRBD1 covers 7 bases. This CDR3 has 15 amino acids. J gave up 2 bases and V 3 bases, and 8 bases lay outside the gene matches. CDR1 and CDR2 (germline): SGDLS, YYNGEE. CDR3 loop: CASSATGVETYEQYF. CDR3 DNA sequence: TGTGCCAGCAGCGCCACAGGGGTGGAGACCTACGAGCAGTACTTC.

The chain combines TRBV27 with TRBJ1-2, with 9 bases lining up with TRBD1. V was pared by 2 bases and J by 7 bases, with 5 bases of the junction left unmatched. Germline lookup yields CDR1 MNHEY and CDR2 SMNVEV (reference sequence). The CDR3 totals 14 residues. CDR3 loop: CASSLQQGAGGYTF. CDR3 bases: TGTGCCAGCAGTTTACAACAGGGGGCCGGTGGCTACACCTTC.

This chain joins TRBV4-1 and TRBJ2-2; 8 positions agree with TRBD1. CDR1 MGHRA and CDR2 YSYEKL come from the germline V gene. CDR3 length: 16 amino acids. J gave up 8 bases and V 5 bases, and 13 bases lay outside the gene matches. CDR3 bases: TGCGCCAGCAGCGACGGACAGGGCTCCGCGGAAGGGGAGCTGTTTTTT. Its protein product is CASSDGQGSAEGELFF.

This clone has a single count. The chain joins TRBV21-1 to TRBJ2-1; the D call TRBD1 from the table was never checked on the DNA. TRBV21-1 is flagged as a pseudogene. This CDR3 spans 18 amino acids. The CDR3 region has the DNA TGTGCCAGCAGCAAAGCCCTGGGACAGGGGGCGCTGGACAATGAGCAGTTCTTC. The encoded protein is CASSKALGQGALDNEQFF.

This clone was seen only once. CDR3 loop: CANSGQRFTGELFF. The CDR3 nucleotides are TGCGCCAACAGTGGACAGAGATTCACCGGGGAGCTGTTTTTT. This chain joins TRBV4-1 and TRBJ2-2, with a weak D call TRBD1 (6 bases). This CDR3 is built from 14 residues. Germline lookup yields CDR1 MGHRA and CDR2 YSYEKL. V was shortened by 10 bases and J by 4 bases, with 16 bases between the two germline ends.

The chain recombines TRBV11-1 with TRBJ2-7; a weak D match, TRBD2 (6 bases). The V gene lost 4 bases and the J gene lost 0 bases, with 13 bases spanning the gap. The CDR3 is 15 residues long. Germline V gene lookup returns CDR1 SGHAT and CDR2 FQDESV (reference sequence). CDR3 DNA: TGTGCCAGCAGCTCCGGCGGGACGAGCTCCTACGAGCAGTACTTC. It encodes CASSSGGTSSYEQYF.

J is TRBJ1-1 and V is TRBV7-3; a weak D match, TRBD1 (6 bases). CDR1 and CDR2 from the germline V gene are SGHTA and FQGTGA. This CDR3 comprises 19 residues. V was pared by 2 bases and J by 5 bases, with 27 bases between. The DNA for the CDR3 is TGTGCCAGCAGCTTAGAACCCACGGGGGGCAGTGGAATGGGGACTGAAGCTTTCTTT. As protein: CASSLEPTGGSGMGTEAFF.

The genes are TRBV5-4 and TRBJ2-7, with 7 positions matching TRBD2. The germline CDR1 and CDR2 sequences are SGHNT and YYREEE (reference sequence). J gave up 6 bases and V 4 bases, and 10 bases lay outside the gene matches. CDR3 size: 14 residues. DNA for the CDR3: TGTGCCAGCAGCGAGAGGACTAGTGCCATCGAGCAGTACTTC. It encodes CASSERTSAIEQYF.

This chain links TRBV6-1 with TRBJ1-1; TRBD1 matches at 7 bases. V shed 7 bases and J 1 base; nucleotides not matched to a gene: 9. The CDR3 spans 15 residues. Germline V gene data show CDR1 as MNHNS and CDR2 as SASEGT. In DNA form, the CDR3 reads TGTGCCAGCAATTTATACCGACAGGGGAACACTGAAGCTTTCTTT. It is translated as CASNLYRQGNTEAFF.

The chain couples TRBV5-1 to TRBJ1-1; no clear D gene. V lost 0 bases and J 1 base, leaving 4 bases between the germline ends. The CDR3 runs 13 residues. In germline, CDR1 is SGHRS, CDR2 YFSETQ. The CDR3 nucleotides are TGCGCCAGCAGCTTGGAACAGAACACTGAAGCTTTCTTT. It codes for CASSLEQNTEAFF.